These 10 T cell receptor beta chains originate from one sample sequenced in a study of vaccination effects on CD4 cells after COVID-19 (dated by TCRdb to 2021 to 2024). The ViraFEST assay stimulated PBMC with viral peptide pools and then used TCR sequencing to identify antigen-specific CD4+ T cell clonotypes by expansion. After more than 9 days of culture, CD4+ T cells were isolated with the EasySep CD4+ T cell isolation kit. Negative nucleocapsid antibody results before and after vaccination confirmed that the healthy vaccine recipients had no prior SARS-CoV-2 infection. These receptors have no identified antigens. To prepare the library, the immunoSEQ multiplex PCR assay was applied. TCRdb stores this immuneACCESS table with in-frame sequences only. Part of the clones is absent; in the studies checked, under half of the shortfall reflects unresolved V genes, and no reason is known for the rest. The sample has about 22,000 clones on record, around 80% of them singletons. The ten largest account for 15% to 20% of the sample.

The sequenced sample was CD4+ T cells from PBMCs cultured with HCoV-NL63 spike peptides, obtained before COVID-19 vaccination. The cell subset or site label on this specimen signifies: HCoV-NL63 spike overlapping peptide pool stimulation. The receptors were sampled from a human donor who received a COVID-19 vaccine.

In its sample, this clone was seen a few times. V usage is TRBV6-5 and J usage is TRBJ1-3; 7 nucleotides match TRBD1. V was clipped by 5 bases and J by 3 bases; unmatched bases: 7. The CDR3 is 15 amino acids. Germline CDR1 reads MNHEY; CDR2 reads SVGAGI. CDR3 in DNA: TGTGCCAGCAGTATAACAGGGGCAGGTGGAAACACCATATATTTT. Translated: CASSITGAGGNTIYF.

The V and J genes are TRBV28 and TRBJ1-4, with 8 bases matching TRBD1. Losses at the gene ends were 6 bases for V and 3 bases for J; bases not matched to a gene: 9. From germline, CDR1 is MDHEN and CDR2 SYDVKM. CDR3 size: 16 residues. The CDR3 region is CASSRPGGGPNEKLFF. The CDR3, as DNA: TGTGCCAGCAGCCGTCCAGGGGGCGGCCCTAATGAAAAACTGTTTTTT.

The chain has TRBV5-1 and TRBJ1-2; 9 bases are shared with TRBD1. Germline loops: CDR1 SGHRS, CDR2 YFSETQ. V was clipped by 4 bases and J by 4 bases; unmatched bases: 5. CDR3 size: 14 residues. The CDR3 here is CASSPGQGGYGYTF. DNA of the CDR3: TGCGCCAGCAGCCCGGGACAGGGCGGCTATGGCTACACCTTC.

This chain connects TRBV4-1 to TRBJ2-5; 10 bases are a match to TRBD2. The germline V gene encodes CDR1 MGHRA and CDR2 YSYEKL. Germline trimming cut 2 bases from V and 7 bases from J; bases unmatched to any gene: 16. The CDR3 runs to 18 residues. The CDR3 spells CASSQFYPVAGGRVTQYF. In DNA, the CDR3 is TGCGCCAGCAGCCAATTTTATCCCGTAGCGGGGGGACGGGTGACCCAGTACTTC.

This chain uses TRBV19 with TRBJ1-4; 7 nucleotides match TRBD1. This CDR3 is built from 14 residues. V dropped 4 bases and J dropped 7; count of bases not matched to a gene: 6. CDR1 and CDR2 from the germline V gene are LNHDA and SQIVND (reference sequence). The CDR3 here is CASSRQGLGEKLFF. The CDR3 DNA reads as TGTGCCAGTAGTAGACAGGGATTGGGTGAAAAACTGTTTTTT.

CDR3 nucleotides: TGTGCCAGCAGCTTATGGGGGGGCCGGGGCTACACCTTC. Its translation is CASSLWGGRGYTF. The J gene is TRBJ1-2, the V gene TRBV5-4, with D possibly being TRBD1 (6 bases). CDR1 and CDR2 (germline): SGHNT, YYREEE (reference sequence). V dropped 2 bases and J dropped 8 bases, with 13 bases sitting between them. This CDR3 is 13 amino acids long.

This rearrangement joins TRBV7-2 to TRBJ1-3; the match to TRBD1 covers 7 bases. J lost 2 bases, V lost 1 base, and 2 bases had no gene match. This CDR3 has 15 residues. Looked up from germline, CDR1 is SGHTA and CDR2 is FQGNSA. The CDR3 DNA follows: TGTGCCAGCAGCTTAGAAGGGGGCCCTGGAAACACCATATATTTT. It specifies CASSLEGGPGNTIYF.

This clone was detected only a few times. V gene TRBV5-1 combines with J gene TRBJ1-2; a possible D gene is TRBD1 (6 bases). Germline V gene sequence: CDR1 SGHRS, CDR2 YFSETQ. Trimming cost V 3 bases and J 3 bases, with 6 bases left between them. The CDR3 has 12 amino acids. This CDR3 reads CASSSGDYGYTF. CDR3 coding DNA: TGCGCCAGCAGCTCAGGGGACTATGGCTACACCTTC.

The chain couples TRBV7-6 to TRBJ2-1; TRBD1 or TRBD2 may be the D gene (5 bases each). The CDR3 loop spans 15 amino acids. Germline CDR1 reads SGHVS; CDR2 reads FNYEAQ. V was trimmed by 1 base and J by 4 bases, leaving 11 bases between them. CDR3 residues: CASSLGDLRYNEQFF. CDR3 DNA sequence: TGTGCCAGCAGCTTAGGGGACCTAAGGTACAATGAGCAGTTCTTC.

V and J are TRBV14 and TRBJ1-1; D is unclear. V lost 1 base to trimming and J lost 1 base, with 22 bases between them. This CDR3 contains 19 residues. From germline, CDR1 is SGHDN and CDR2 FVKESK. Written as DNA, the CDR3 is TGTGCCAGCAGCCAAGTACGTCAAGGACGGAAATCAAGGAACACTGAAGCTTTCTTT. Its protein product is CASSQVRQGRKSRNTEAFF.